The 19 T cell receptor beta chains below come from one sample, sequenced in a study of blood T cell repertoires in COVID-19. Assay used: immunoSEQ multiplex PCR; TCRdb lists only in-frame clones, some missing. The data show about 110,000 clones, about four fifths seen once. Sequencing was done on a sample of peripheral blood. These receptors came from a woman aged 60 to 75 with acute or convalescent COVID-19.

The chain uses TRBV7-2 and TRBJ2-1; a possible D gene is TRBD1 (5 bases). The CDR3 contains 14 residues. CDR1 is SGHTA, CDR2 FQGNSA, per germline. Trimming cost V 2 bases and J 6 bases, with 11 bases left between them. The CDR3 spells CASSLTVQGNEQFF. The CDR3 DNA reads TGTGCCAGCAGCTTAACTGTCCAGGGCAATGAGCAGTTCTTC.

The chain couples TRBV7-3 to TRBJ2-5; maybe TRBD2 (6 bases). The CDR3 is made up of 15 amino acids. Germline loops: CDR1 SGHTA, CDR2 FQGTGA. V was clipped by 3 bases and J by 1 base, with 12 bases between them. DNA for the CDR3: TGTGCCAGCAGCTTCCAGGGACTCTTCCAAGAGACCCAGTACTTC. Residues: CASSFQGLFQETQYF.

The table lists this clone with a count of one. This chain uses TRBV20-1 with TRBJ1-1; no clear D. V was shortened by 3 bases and J by 10 bases, with 18 bases between the two germline ends. Germline V gene data show CDR1 as DFQATT and CDR2 as SNEGSKA (reference sequence). The CDR3 length is 13 residues. CDR3 coding DNA: TGCAGTGCTAGTTATCCTCGGGAGCCAGGAGCTTTCTTT. It codes for CSASYPREPGAFF.

The chain recombines TRBV20-1 with TRBJ1-1; no reliable D call. Looked up from germline, CDR1 is DFQATT and CDR2 is SNEGSKA (reference sequence). The CDR3 covers 15 residues. The V and J ends lost 3 bases and 3 bases respectively, with 17 bases between them. For the CDR3, the DNA is TGCAGTGCTAGTGTCTCCGCCGGCGGCGACACTGAAGCTTTCTTT. This translates into CSASVSAGGDTEAFF.

The chain joins TRBV7-2 to TRBJ2-1; 8 positions agree with TRBD2. Germline V lookup: CDR1 SGHTA, CDR2 FQGNSA. V lost 2 bases, J lost 7 bases, and 7 bases stayed unmatched. There are 15 residues in the CDR3. The CDR3 is CASSLPGGARNEQFF. In DNA, the CDR3 is TGTGCCAGCAGCTTACCCGGGGGGGCGCGGAATGAGCAGTTCTTC. The full variable domain, rest sourced from reference TRBV7-2 and TRBJ2-1, is GAGVSQSPSNKVTEKGKDVELRCDPISGHTALYWYRQSLGQGLEFLIYFQGNSAPDKSGLPSDRFSAERTGGSVSTLTIQRTQQEDSAVYLCASSLPGGARNEQFFGPGTRLTVL.

The genes are TRBV7-9 and TRBJ1-6, with D tentatively TRBD1 (5 bases). CDR1 is SEHNR, CDR2 FQNEAQ, per germline (reference sequence). Trimming took off 3 bases at V and 9 bases at J, with 15 bases between the two ends. This CDR3 comprises 15 residues. The DNA for the CDR3 is TGTGCCAGCAGCTTGGTCTTATCAGGGTTTTCACCCCTCCACTTT. This encodes CASSLVLSGFSPLHF.

This clone was counted between two and nine times. The chain recombines TRBV18 with TRBJ2-5, with D possibly TRBD1 on 5 matching bases. V lost 1 base and J lost 2, with 11 bases in between. Germline CDR1 and CDR2: KGHSH and LQKENI. The CDR3 contains 15 residues. CDR3 nucleotides: TGTGCCAGCTCACCACATGACAGTAAACAAGAGACCCAGTACTTC. The encoded protein is CASSPHDSKQETQYF.

This sequence joins TRBV24-1 and TRBJ2-7; no definite D call. The CDR3 sequence is 12 residues long. V lost 4 bases and J lost 3, with 6 bases in between. The germline V gene has CDR1 KGHDR and CDR2 SFDVKD. DNA for the CDR3: TGTGCCACCAGTGAGGCTGGCTACGAGCAGTACTTC. It encodes CATSEAGYEQYF.

The chain uses TRBV6-5 and TRBJ1-1, with 8 bases identical to TRBD1. Trimming removed 6 bases from V and 7 bases from J; junction bases left unmatched: 13. The CDR3 spans 15 residues. Germline-derived CDR1 and CDR2 are MNHEY and SVGAGI. CDR3 in DNA: TGTGCCAGCAGGCGGACAGGGAGAAAGGAGGATGAAGCTTTCTTT. It is translated as CASRRTGRKEDEAFF.

This clone was observed a handful of times. The chain recombines TRBV6-6 with TRBJ2-3; 7 positions match TRBD2. Trimming removed 0 bases from V and 8 bases from J; junction bases left unmatched: 11. Germline V CDR1 and CDR2: MNHNY, SVGAGI (reference sequence). The CDR3 is made up of 16 amino acids. The CDR3 DNA reads TGTGCCAGCAGTTACTCTAGCGGGTTAAATCGAGCTACGCAGTATTTT. Encoded protein: CASSYSSGLNRATQYF.

The chain is built from TRBV3-1 (or the pseudogene TRBV3-2) and TRBJ1-5; D perhaps matches TRBD1 (5 bases). Germline V lookup: CDR1 LGHDT, CDR2 YNNKEL (reference sequence). CDR3 length: 17 amino acids. V lost 1 base to trimming and J lost 1 base, with 14 bases between them. This CDR3 reads CASSQVGGTGSNQPQHF. The CDR3 bases are TGTGCCAGCAGCCAAGTGGGGGGTACTGGCAGCAATCAGCCCCAGCATTTT.

J is TRBJ1-1 and V is TRBV5-1; the match to TRBD1 covers 8 bases. Per germline, CDR1 SGHRS and CDR2 YFSETQ. The CDR3 spans 14 residues. V trimming: 3 bases; J trimming: 5 bases; junction bases outside the gene matches: 6. The CDR3 loop reads CASSSSQGVTEAFF. Here the CDR3 DNA reads TGCGCCAGCAGCTCCTCACAGGGGGTGACTGAAGCTTTCTTT.

This chain uses TRBV28 with TRBJ1-2, with 7 bases lining up with TRBD1. The CDR3 extends over 16 amino acids. Trimming took 2 bases from V and 7 from J; bases not matched to a gene: 13. Germline V gene lookup returns CDR1 MDHEN and CDR2 SYDVKM. CDR3 nucleotide sequence: TGTGCCAGCAGTTTAAGGTTTCGGGACAGAGGGCTTGGCTACACCTTC. It translates to CASSLRFRDRGLGYTF.

This clone is a singleton in its sample. CDR3 amino acids: CASSFTAGQGTGYTF. The CDR3 nucleotides are TGTGCCAGCAGTTTCACTGCGGGACAGGGGACTGGCTACACCTTC. The chain employs TRBV6-2 or TRBV6-3 and TRBJ1-2; TRBD1 matches at 10 bases. The V gene's germline CDR1 is MNHEY and CDR2 SVGEGT. The CDR3 has 15 residues. V shed 4 bases and J 7 bases; nucleotides not matched to a gene: 9.

For this clone: Within the sample, other DNA sequences also encode this same CDR3. CDR3 nucleotide sequence: TGTGCCAGCAGCGCGGGACAGGGAAACACCATATATTTT. Translated: CASSAGQGNTIYF. The chain employs TRBV9 and TRBJ1-3; TRBD1 agrees at 7 bases. The V gene end was trimmed by 3 bases and the J gene end by 4 bases; junction bases not matched to a gene: 1. CDR1 SGDLS and CDR2 YYNGEE come from the germline V gene. This CDR3 is 13 amino acids long.

V usage is TRBV7-2 and J usage is TRBJ2-1, with D tentatively TRBD1 (6 bases). Deletions cut 5 bases from V and 5 bases from J, with 10 bases between. The CDR3 spans 13 residues. Germline CDR1 and CDR2: SGHTA and FQGNSA. The CDR3 loop reads CASSQGTNNEQFF. The CDR3 region has the DNA TGTGCCAGCAGCCAGGGGACGAACAATGAGCAGTTCTTC. Full variable domain (rest looked up from reference TRBV7-2 and TRBJ2-1): GAGVSQSPSNKVTEKGKDVELRCDPISGHTALYWYRQSLGQGLEFLIYFQGNSAPDKSGLPSDRFSAERTGGSVSTLTIQRTQQEDSAVYLCASSQGTNNEQFFGPGTRLTVL.

The chain is built from TRBV24-1 and TRBJ2-3; TRBD1 matches at 9 bases. CDR1 and CDR2 from the germline V gene are KGHDR and SFDVKD. J was trimmed by 5 bases and V by 8 bases; bases with no gene match: 4. The CDR3 totals 13 residues. CDR3 DNA: TGTGCCACCACGGGACAGGGAGTAGATACGCAGTATTTT. It translates to CATTGQGVDTQYF.

V and J are TRBV6-6 and TRBJ2-3; 9 bases are shared with TRBD2. The CDR3 contains 17 residues. After removal of 5 bases from V and 3 bases from J, the junction contained 12 bases not matched to a gene. Germline V gives CDR1 MNHNY, CDR2 SVGAGI (reference sequence). Written as DNA, the CDR3 is TGTGCCAGCAGTCTCCAGCGGACTAGCGTAGGGACAGATACGCAGTATTTT. Translating gives CASSLQRTSVGTDTQYF.

This chain connects TRBV4-2 to TRBJ2-2, with 9 bases lining up with TRBD2. V shed 5 bases, J shed 2 bases, and the junction held 6 bases outside the gene matches. This CDR3 has 16 amino acids. From germline, CDR1 is LGHNA and CDR2 YNFKEQ. The CDR3 here is CASSGRGGANTGELFF. The CDR3 bases are TGTGCCAGCAGCGGACGCGGGGGGGCCAACACCGGGGAGCTGTTTTTT.